The rows below give T cell receptor beta chains drawn from one sample of a study of cytomegalovirus exposure and HLA in healthy donors. Clones were sequenced by immunoSEQ multiplex PCR, and TCRdb holds only the in-frame ones, with some missing. In the table there are some 95,000 clones, around 70% of which are singletons. Sequencing was done on a sample of PBMCs. These receptors came from a female donor in good health and CMV-seronegative. Both conserved end residues are part of each CDR3. A D gene is named only where the DNA matches it firmly. Size is stated for part of the rows, as once, few or many counts, or as a class when the clone is expanded.

cdr3_nt: TGTGCCAGCGCTCGGTCTGGGGAGACCTACGAGCAGTACTTC; cdr3_aa: CASARSGETYEQYF; clone_size: .; v_call: TRBV28; d_call: .; j_call: TRBJ2-7
cdr3_nt: TGTGCCAGCAGCCAAGAGGGGACTAGCGGGAGTTACGAGCAGTACTTC; cdr3_aa: CASSQEGTSGSYEQYF; clone_size: .; v_call: TRBV4-2; d_call: TRBD2; j_call: TRBJ2-7
cdr3_nt: TGTGCCTGGAGTCCAGGGGGCCCTTATGGCTACACCTTC; cdr3_aa: CAWSPGGPYGYTF; clone_size: .; v_call: TRBV30; d_call: TRBD1; j_call: TRBJ1-2
cdr3_nt: TGTGCCAGCAGGAAGGGACAGCCCTACGAGCAGTACTTC; cdr3_aa: CASRKGQPYEQYF; clone_size: .; v_call: TRBV2; d_call: TRBD1; j_call: TRBJ2-7
cdr3_nt: TGTGCCAGCAGCTCACTGACAGGGGTGTTAGGCTACACCTTC; cdr3_aa: CASSSLTGVLGYTF; clone_size: .; v_call: TRBV7-9; d_call: TRBD1; j_call: TRBJ1-2
cdr3_nt: TGTGCCAGCAGCTCTCCTGGGCTTGTAGATACGCAGTATTTT; cdr3_aa: CASSSPGLVDTQYF; clone_size: .; v_call: TRBV7-9; d_call: .; j_call: TRBJ2-3
cdr3_nt: TGTGCCAGCAGCTTAGCCGGGGGAGACAGGGGGAAGTACTTC; cdr3_aa: CASSLAGGDRGKYF; clone_size: .; v_call: TRBV7-6; d_call: TRBD1; j_call: TRBJ2-5
cdr3_nt: TGTGCCAGCAGGCCCGACAGGGGGGCCGGGGAGCTGTTTTTT; cdr3_aa: CASRPDRGAGELFF; clone_size: .; v_call: TRBV25-1; d_call: TRBD1; j_call: TRBJ2-2
cdr3_nt: TGTGCCAGCAGCTTGGATCCAACACAGGGGGCCGGTTCACCCCTCCACTTT; cdr3_aa: CASSLDPTQGAGSPLHF; clone_size: .; v_call: TRBV5-4; d_call: TRBD1; j_call: TRBJ1-6
cdr3_nt: TGTGCCAGCAGCGAAGGGGTGGGCACTGAAGCTTTCTTT; cdr3_aa: CASSEGVGTEAFF; clone_size: .; v_call: TRBV9; d_call: .; j_call: TRBJ1-1
cdr3_nt: TGTGCCAGCAGTGAAGCCGCACTAGCGGAACACTCCTACGAGCAGTACTTC; cdr3_aa: CASSEAALAEHSYEQYF; clone_size: .; v_call: TRBV6-1; d_call: TRBD2; j_call: TRBJ2-7
cdr3_nt: TGTGCCAGCAGCACCCGGGGGGCGGTTGGCTACACCTTC; cdr3_aa: CASSTRGAVGYTF; clone_size: .; v_call: TRBV2; d_call: .; j_call: TRBJ1-2
cdr3_nt: TGTGCCAGCAGCGTGGGGGGACCCAATCAGCCCCAGCATTTT; cdr3_aa: CASSVGGPNQPQHF; clone_size: .; v_call: TRBV9; d_call: .; j_call: TRBJ1-5
cdr3_nt: TGTGCCAGCAGCCACCAAGACGGGACAGGGGTACGCACTGAAGCTTTCTTT; cdr3_aa: CASSHQDGTGVRTEAFF; clone_size: .; v_call: TRBV14; d_call: TRBD1; j_call: TRBJ1-1
cdr3_nt: TGTGCCAGCAGCTTGATCCGGGACAGGGGGCGCGGGGCTTTCTTT; cdr3_aa: CASSLIRDRGRGAFF; clone_size: .; v_call: TRBV5-6; d_call: TRBD1; j_call: TRBJ1-1
cdr3_nt: TGCGCCAGCAGCTTTTCGGGCGGGGGGGCCCCAGATACGCAGTATTTT; cdr3_aa: CASSFSGGGAPDTQYF; clone_size: few; v_call: TRBV5-1; d_call: TRBD2; j_call: TRBJ2-3
cdr3_nt: TGTGCCTGGTATTTAGGGGGACCGACAGGGGGAGACTATGGCTACACCTTC; cdr3_aa: CAWYLGGPTGGDYGYTF; clone_size: once; v_call: TRBV30; d_call: TRBD1; j_call: TRBJ1-2
cdr3_nt: TGCGCCAGCCAAGGGTCGGGAGGCTCCTACAATGAGCAGTTCTTC; cdr3_aa: CASQGSGGSYNEQFF; clone_size: few; v_call: TRBV5-1; d_call: TRBD2; j_call: TRBJ2-1
cdr3_nt: TGTGCCAGCAGTGGGGATTATCGTGGGAGCCAGTTCTTC; cdr3_aa: CASSGDYRGSQFF; clone_size: .; v_call: TRBV25-1; d_call: .; j_call: TRBJ2-1
cdr3_nt: TGTGCCAGCAGTTTACGAGGGGGCCCCTCCAATGAGCAGTTCTTC; cdr3_aa: CASSLRGGPSNEQFF; clone_size: .; v_call: TRBV27; d_call: TRBD1; j_call: TRBJ2-1
cdr3_nt: TGTGCCAGCAGTTACCTCGGGATCACCCCGCGAGAGCAGTACTTC; cdr3_aa: CASSYLGITPREQYF; clone_size: .; v_call: TRBV6-5; d_call: .; j_call: TRBJ2-7
cdr3_nt: TGTGCCAGCAGCTGGAGAGGGGGACCAGATACGCAGTATTTT; cdr3_aa: CASSWRGGPDTQYF; clone_size: .; v_call: TRBV6-5; d_call: .; j_call: TRBJ2-3
cdr3_nt: TGTGCCAGCAGTTTATCGTGGCAGGCCTATGGCTACACCTTC; cdr3_aa: CASSLSWQAYGYTF; clone_size: .; v_call: TRBV27; d_call: .; j_call: TRBJ1-2
cdr3_nt: TGTGCCAGCAGCTTACTGGGGACAGGGGGCCATGGCTACACCTTC; cdr3_aa: CASSLLGTGGHGYTF; clone_size: .; v_call: TRBV7-9; d_call: TRBD1; j_call: TRBJ1-2
cdr3_nt: TGTGCCAGCAGCCCCTCAGGGCAGGGGCCGAATCTTAATTCACCCCTCCACTTT; cdr3_aa: CASSPSGQGPNLNSPLHF; clone_size: .; v_call: TRBV5-4; d_call: .; j_call: TRBJ1-6
cdr3_nt: TGTGCCACCAGCAGAGATCTTAGGCAGGGCGGAAACACCATATATTTT; cdr3_aa: CATSRDLRQGGNTIYF; clone_size: .; v_call: TRBV15; d_call: .; j_call: TRBJ1-3
cdr3_nt: TGTGCCAGCAGCAGGACAGGGCGAAATTCACCCCTCCACTTT; cdr3_aa: CASSRTGRNSPLHF; clone_size: .; v_call: TRBV7-9; d_call: TRBD1; j_call: TRBJ1-6
cdr3_nt: TGTGCCAGCAGTGTAGCGGGAGGGAACACCGGGGAGCTGTTTTTT; cdr3_aa: CASSVAGGNTGELFF; clone_size: .; v_call: TRBV6-4; d_call: TRBD2; j_call: TRBJ2-2
cdr3_nt: TGTGCCACCAGCAGAGATGCGGGACAGACTGAAGCTTTCTTT; cdr3_aa: CATSRDAGQTEAFF; clone_size: .; v_call: TRBV15; d_call: TRBD1; j_call: TRBJ1-1
cdr3_nt: TGTGCCAGCGGGAGGGACGGATACACCGGGGAGCTGTTTTTT; cdr3_aa: CASGRDGYTGELFF; clone_size: few; v_call: TRBV6-1; d_call: TRBD2; j_call: TRBJ2-2
cdr3_nt: TGCGCCAGCAGCACCCGACTAGCGGGCACAGATACGCAGTATTTT; cdr3_aa: CASSTRLAGTDTQYF; clone_size: .; v_call: TRBV5-1; d_call: TRBD2; j_call: TRBJ2-3
cdr3_nt: TGTGCCAGCAGTGCTACAGGGTACAATGAGCAGTTCTTC; cdr3_aa: CASSATGYNEQFF; clone_size: once; v_call: TRBV6-1; d_call: .; j_call: TRBJ2-1
cdr3_nt: TGTGCCAGCAGTTCCCCGGGACAGGGGATTTTGGAGCAGTACTTC; cdr3_aa: CASSSPGQGILEQYF; clone_size: once; v_call: TRBV6-5; d_call: TRBD1; j_call: TRBJ2-7
cdr3_nt: TGTGCCAGCAGTTCAAGGACAGGGCCGAACACTGAAGCTTTCTTT; cdr3_aa: CASSSRTGPNTEAFF; clone_size: .; v_call: TRBV27; d_call: TRBD1; j_call: TRBJ1-1
cdr3_nt: TGTGCCTGGAGCAGGGGAGACTACGAGCAGTACTTC; cdr3_aa: CAWSRGDYEQYF; clone_size: .; v_call: TRBV30; d_call: .; j_call: TRBJ2-7
cdr3_nt: TGTGCCAGCAGCTTGTCCCGCGGCAGGGAAGCTGGGGCTGAAAAACTGTTTTTT; cdr3_aa: CASSLSRGREAGAEKLFF; clone_size: .; v_call: TRBV7-9; d_call: .; j_call: TRBJ1-4
cdr3_nt: TGCGCCAGCAGCTGGGGGGACAGGGATGGCAATGAGCAGTTCTTC; cdr3_aa: CASSWGDRDGNEQFF; clone_size: .; v_call: TRBV5-1; d_call: TRBD1; j_call: TRBJ2-1
cdr3_nt: TGTGCCAGCAGACAGGGGGCCTCCTATGGCTACACCTTC; cdr3_aa: CASRQGASYGYTF; clone_size: .; v_call: TRBV28; d_call: TRBD1; j_call: TRBJ1-2
cdr3_nt: TGCGCCAGCAGCCACACAGGGGGCTATGGCTACACCTTC; cdr3_aa: CASSHTGGYGYTF; clone_size: .; v_call: TRBV5-1; d_call: TRBD1; j_call: TRBJ1-2
cdr3_nt: TGTGCCAGTAGTATAGATCTGGGGGCGGGTCAGCCCCAGCATTTT; cdr3_aa: CASSIDLGAGQPQHF; clone_size: once; v_call: TRBV19; d_call: .; j_call: TRBJ1-5
cdr3_nt: TGTGCCAGCTCGCTTAGACAGGGGGCCAACTCTGGAAACACCATATATTTT; cdr3_aa: CASSLRQGANSGNTIYF; clone_size: .; v_call: TRBV18; d_call: TRBD1; j_call: TRBJ1-3
cdr3_nt: TGCAGCGTTGTTCAGGAGGGTGGCTACACCTTC; cdr3_aa: CSVVQEGGYTF; clone_size: .; v_call: TRBV29-1; d_call: .; j_call: TRBJ1-2
cdr3_nt: TGTGCCAGTAGTATAGGCCAGGGTGCAGATACGCAGTATTTT; cdr3_aa: CASSIGQGADTQYF; clone_size: .; v_call: TRBV19; d_call: .; j_call: TRBJ2-3
cdr3_nt: TGTGCCTGGGGGACAGGGGTAGGAAACACCATATATTTT; cdr3_aa: CAWGTGVGNTIYF; clone_size: once; v_call: TRBV30; d_call: TRBD1; j_call: TRBJ1-3
cdr3_nt: TGTGCCAGCAGCTTATCCCCCCAGCGGCCCCCTTACGGGGAGCTGTTTTTT; cdr3_aa: CASSLSPQRPPYGELFF; clone_size: .; v_call: TRBV7-3; d_call: .; j_call: TRBJ2-2
cdr3_nt: TGTGCCAGCAGCCCCCGGGACAGGGCTTACAATGAGCAGTTCTTC; cdr3_aa: CASSPRDRAYNEQFF; clone_size: .; v_call: TRBV6-4; d_call: TRBD1; j_call: TRBJ2-1
cdr3_nt: TGTGCCTGGAACCCAGGCAGGGGTAAGGACACTGAAGCTTTCTTT; cdr3_aa: CAWNPGRGKDTEAFF; clone_size: .; v_call: TRBV30; d_call: .; j_call: TRBJ1-1
cdr3_nt: TGTGCCAGCTCACCAGCCTTTCTCCTAGCGGGCGTAGAGACCCAGTACTTC; cdr3_aa: CASSPAFLLAGVETQYF; clone_size: .; v_call: TRBV18; d_call: TRBD2; j_call: TRBJ2-5
cdr3_nt: TGTGCCAGCAGTCAGCCGACAGGCGCGAACACCGGGGAGCTGTTTTTT; cdr3_aa: CASSQPTGANTGELFF; clone_size: .; v_call: TRBV28; d_call: .; j_call: TRBJ2-2
cdr3_nt: TGTGCCAGCTCACCAGGCGGGGATACGCAGTATTTT; cdr3_aa: CASSPGGDTQYF; clone_size: .; v_call: TRBV18; d_call: .; j_call: TRBJ2-3
cdr3_nt: TGTGCCAGTAGTATAGGGACAGGATACGAGCAGTACTTC; cdr3_aa: CASSIGTGYEQYF; clone_size: .; v_call: TRBV19; d_call: TRBD1; j_call: TRBJ2-7